The 25 T cell receptor beta chains below all came from one sample that was sequenced in a study of shared clonotypes between healthy human individuals. Naive CD8 cells comprised CD45RO-negative, CCR7-positively selected cells, excluding terminally differentiated effector memory CD45RA+ cells. Clones were read by immunoSEQ multiplex PCR, and TCRdb kept only the in-frame ones, dropping some. This table holds some 2.1 million clones, approximately 94% found once. Input material: naive CD8+ T cells sorted from blood. These receptors were collected from a man aged 18 to 29 in good health.

About this clone: The same CDR3 arises from other DNA sequences in this sample as well. The V call is TRBV27, the J call TRBJ2-7, with 14 bases aligning to TRBD2. The trim removed 4 bases at V and 4 bases at J, leaving 0 bases unmatched. Per the germline V gene, CDR1 is MNHEY and CDR2 is SMNVEV (reference sequence). The CDR3 is made up of 14 amino acids. CDR3 sequence reads: CASSWTSGGYEQYF. CDR3 bases: TGTGCCAGCAGTTGGACTAGCGGGGGGTACGAGCAGTACTTC.

The gene calls are TRBV30 and TRBJ1-5; 8 nucleotides agree with TRBD1. Germline V CDR1 and CDR2: GTSNPN, SVGIG (reference sequence). Germline trimming cut 5 bases from V and 2 bases from J; bases unmatched to any gene: 2. CDR3 size: 13 residues. CDR3 residues: CAWGQGGNQPQHF. In nucleotides, the CDR3 is TGTGCCTGGGGACAGGGCGGCAATCAGCCCCAGCATTTT. Variable domain in full (rest from reference TRBV30 and TRBJ1-5): SQTIHQWPATLVQPVGSPLSLECTVEGTSNPNLYWYRQAAGRGLQLLFYSVGIGQISSEVPQNLSASRPQDRQFILSSKKLLLSDSGFYLCAWGQGGNQPQHFGDGTRLSIL.

V gene TRBV5-1 combines with J gene TRBJ2-7; 7 positions agree with TRBD1. V lost 2 bases to trimming and J lost 1 base; unmatched junction nucleotides: 3. Germline CDR1 is SGHRS and CDR2 is YFSETQ. The CDR3 runs to 14 residues. The CDR3 bases are TGCGCCAGCAGCTTCGAGGACAGGTCCTACGAGCAGTACTTC. The encoded protein is CASSFEDRSYEQYF.

The chain joins TRBV5-1 to TRBJ2-7; TRBD2 is a possible D gene (6 bases). The CDR3 length is 13 residues. Germline V gene data show CDR1 as SGHRS and CDR2 as YFSETQ. Trimming pared 2 bases from V and 3 bases from J, leaving 9 bases between. The CDR3 nucleotides are TGCGCCAGCAGCTTTCTGGGGGGCTACGAGCAGTACTTC. Translating gives CASSFLGGYEQYF.

The sample holds one count of this clone. CDR3 DNA: TGTGCCAGCAGCTTCAAGCCCGTGGGGGAAAGAAACACCGGGGAGCTGTTTTTT. This translates into CASSFKPVGERNTGELFF. V and J are TRBV5-6 and TRBJ2-2; D tentatively reads TRBD1 or TRBD2 (5 bases each). The V gene's germline CDR1 is SGHDT and CDR2 YYEEEE. The CDR3 length is 18 residues. The V end lost 2 bases, the J end lost 2 bases, and 19 bases lay between the germline ends.

V is TRBV7-9 and J is TRBJ2-7, with 8 nucleotides matching TRBD1. This CDR3 has 14 residues. Germline trimming cut 4 bases from V and 5 bases from J; bases unmatched to any gene: 7. The germline CDR1 and CDR2 sequences are SEHNR and FQNEAQ (reference sequence). In DNA, the CDR3 is TGTGCCAGCAGCTACGGGACAGGTTGGGACGAGCAGTACTTC. Encoded protein: CASSYGTGWDEQYF.

The rearrangement uses TRBV2 and TRBJ1-2; D call uncertain. Germline CDR1 SNHLY, CDR2 FYNNEI. Trimming removed 1 base from V and 3 bases from J, with 9 bases in between. The CDR3 has 14 residues. CDR3 residues: CASSEVQSYYGYTF. CDR3 DNA: TGTGCCAGCAGTGAAGTCCAGAGTTACTATGGCTACACCTTC.

This clone has just one count. The sample holds other DNA sequences that translate to the same CDR3. This chain links TRBV27 with TRBJ2-2; tentatively, D is TRBD1 (5 bases). Germline CDR1 reads MNHEY; CDR2 reads SMNVEV (reference sequence). The germline V and J ends were trimmed by 7 bases and 1 base, with 7 bases remaining between them. The CDR3 is made up of 13 amino acids. The CDR3 sequence is CASKQGNTGELFF. CDR3 nucleotides: TGTGCCAGCAAGCAGGGGAACACCGGGGAGCTGTTTTTT.

The chain couples TRBV5-5 to TRBJ1-3, with 7 bases matching TRBD1. V was pared by 2 bases and J by 0 bases, with 8 bases of the junction left unmatched. This CDR3 has 17 amino acids. The germline CDR1 and CDR2 sequences are SGHKS and YYEKEE (reference sequence). CDR3 protein: CASSFLDRIRSGNTIYF. CDR3 DNA: TGTGCCAGCAGCTTCTTGGACAGGATTCGCTCTGGAAACACCATATATTTT.

The rearrangement links TRBV6-5 to TRBJ2-2; 7 bases are a match to TRBD1. Germline loops: CDR1 MNHEY, CDR2 SVGAGI. V dropped 6 bases and J dropped 5; count of bases not matched to a gene: 3. This CDR3 contains 13 residues. The CDR3 DNA is TGTGCCAGCAGCTTCAGGGGGACCGGGGAGCTGTTTTTT. Translated: CASSFRGTGELFF.

V usage is TRBV6-5 and J usage is TRBJ2-1, with 7 nucleotides matching TRBD2. CDR1 and CDR2 from the germline V gene are MNHEY and SVGAGI. The CDR3 spans 14 residues. The V segment lost 7 bases and the J segment 6 bases; nucleotides outside the gene matches: 9. The CDR3 region is CASTSGGGLNEQFF. DNA of the CDR3: TGTGCCAGCACGTCCGGGGGAGGGCTCAATGAGCAGTTCTTC.

With regard to this clone: The same CDR3 is also encoded by other DNA sequences in this sample. The chain carries TRBV27 and TRBJ1-1; D unresolved. This CDR3 region has 13 residues. CDR1 MNHEY and CDR2 SMNVEV come from the germline V gene (reference sequence). Trimming stripped 2 bases from V and 2 bases from J, with 6 bases between. For the CDR3, the DNA is TGTGCCAGCAGTTTACAGGCAAACACTGAAGCTTTCTTT. Its protein product is CASSLQANTEAFF.

Concerning this clone itself: In the same sample, other DNA sequences code for this CDR3. This chain links TRBV9 with TRBJ2-3; tentative D call: TRBD2 (5 bases). The CDR3 totals 16 residues. Per germline, CDR1 SGDLS and CDR2 YYNGEE. V lost 0 bases and J lost 1, with 12 bases in between. DNA of the CDR3: TGTGCCAGCAGCGTAGATGGCGGGCTTGGCACAGATACGCAGTATTTT. This sequence encodes CASSVDGGLGTDTQYF.

The CDR3 DNA follows: TGTGCCAGTGGGCGTTCGGGGATCTACGAGCAGTACTTC. Amino acids: CASGRSGIYEQYF. The rearrangement links TRBV13 to TRBJ2-7, with D perhaps TRBD2 (5 bases). Germline values: CDR1 PRHDT, CDR2 FYEKMQ (reference sequence). The CDR3 has 13 residues. Trimming removed 9 bases at V and 3 bases at J, with 15 bases between.

This chain joins TRBV7-9 and TRBJ2-1; D is undetermined. With 7 bases removed from V and 4 bases from J, the gap between germline ends came to 8 bases. CDR3 size: 12 residues. Germline loops: CDR1 SEHNR, CDR2 FQNEAQ (reference sequence). CDR3 DNA sequence: TGTGCCAGCACCCCTAATTACAATGAGCAGTTCTTC. Translation gives CASTPNYNEQFF.

The V gene is TRBV30, the J gene TRBJ2-2; D is unclear. Germline V gene lookup returns CDR1 GTSNPN and CDR2 SVGIG (reference sequence). V was clipped by 7 bases and J by 8 bases, with 11 bases between them. CDR3 length equals 11 residues. The CDR3 DNA sequence: TGTGCCTCGGAACGGAGTGGGGAGCTGTTTTTT. The encoded protein is CASERSGELFF.

The chain has TRBV7-6 and TRBJ2-5, with 8 bases that match TRBD2. V shed 2 bases, J shed 3 bases, and the junction held 5 bases outside the gene matches. Germline V gives CDR1 SGHVS, CDR2 FNYEAQ. The CDR3 loop spans 15 amino acids. The CDR3 DNA reads as TGTGCCAGCAGCTTAAGAGTCGGGAGGGAAGAGACCCAGTACTTC. The encoded protein is CASSLRVGREETQYF. The entire variable domain, with the rest obtained from reference TRBV7-6 and TRBJ2-5, is as follows: GAGVSQSPRYKVTKRGQDVALRCDPISGHVSLYWYRQALGQGPEFLTYFNYEAQQDKSGLPNDRFSAERPEGSISTLTIQRTEQRDSAMYRCASSLRVGREETQYFGPGTRLLVL.

V gene TRBV6-5 combines with J gene TRBJ2-3, with D possibly TRBD2 on 5 matching bases. Germline V gene lookup returns CDR1 MNHEY and CDR2 SVGAGI. CDR3 length: 14 amino acids. V was clipped by 6 bases and J by 0 bases, with 10 bases between them. The CDR3 DNA reads as TGTGCCAGCAGCCCGGACTTAAGCACAGATACGCAGTATTTT. Translated, it gives CASSPDLSTDTQYF.

As regards this clone: Additional DNA sequences in this sample encode the identical CDR3. The chain combines TRBV5-1 with TRBJ2-7; the D gene is possibly TRBD1 (5 bases). V was trimmed by 0 bases and J by 5 bases, leaving 9 bases between them. Per the germline V gene, CDR1 is SGHRS and CDR2 is YFSETQ. The CDR3 runs 13 residues. The CDR3 sequence: CASSLGQGHEQYF. CDR3 DNA: TGCGCCAGCAGCTTGGGGCAGGGCCACGAGCAGTACTTC.

As regards this clone: Other DNA sequences from this sample encode an identical CDR3 as well. The chain has TRBV4-2 and TRBJ1-2; D is unresolved. The germline V gene has CDR1 LGHNA and CDR2 YNFKEQ. Trimming removed 0 bases from V and 8 bases from J, with 4 bases in between. The CDR3 loop spans 11 amino acids. The CDR3 protein is CASSQDIGYTF. CDR3 bases: TGTGCCAGCAGCCAAGACATAGGCTACACCTTC.

This CDR3 reads CSVDATGGPEQYF. CDR3 DNA: TGCAGCGTTGATGCCACAGGGGGACCCGAGCAGTACTTC. The V and J genes are TRBV29-1 and TRBJ2-7, with 8 nucleotides matching TRBD1. The length of the CDR3 is 13 residues. Germline CDR1 reads SQVTM; CDR2 reads ANQGSEA. V gave up 3 bases and J gave up 6 bases; unmatched junction bases: 7.

The V and J genes are TRBV5-1 and TRBJ2-7, with D perhaps matching TRBD2 (6 bases). Trimming left V 4 bases short and J 9 bases short, with 14 bases between. CDR3 length equals 12 residues. The germline V gene has CDR1 SGHRS and CDR2 YFSETQ. The CDR3 loop is CASSPDGSVQYF. As DNA, the CDR3 is TGCGCCAGCAGCCCGGACGGGAGCGTGCAGTACTTC.

The rearrangement uses TRBV7-9 and TRBJ1-2; D remains ambiguous. The CDR3 runs to 13 residues. Trimming pared 3 bases from V and 1 base from J, leaving 6 bases between. Germline lookup yields CDR1 SEHNR and CDR2 FQNEAQ (reference sequence). DNA for the CDR3: TGTGCCAGCAGCTTGTGGATTAACTATGGCTACACCTTC. Translated, it gives CASSLWINYGYTF.

Written as DNA, the CDR3 is TGTGCCAGCAGTTCCTCCCGTAGCAGCTACGAGCAGTACTTC. Translating gives CASSSSRSSYEQYF. The V call is TRBV6-5, the J call TRBJ2-7; D is unresolved. The germline V gene has CDR1 MNHEY and CDR2 SVGAGI. The CDR3 extends over 14 amino acids. Deletions cut 4 bases from V and 3 bases from J, with 13 bases between.

The chain joins TRBV19 to TRBJ1-5, with D possibly matching TRBD1 (6 bases). From germline, CDR1 is LNHDA and CDR2 SQIVND (reference sequence). V was shortened by 10 bases and J by 15 bases, with 22 bases between the two germline ends. The length of the CDR3 is 12 residues. The chain's CDR3 is CATSRDNLVWHF. The CDR3, as DNA: TGTGCCACCTCCCGGGACAATCTCGTCTGGCATTTT.